This is a list of T cell receptor beta chains from one sample in a study of control samples from healthy donors and cancer patients. Measured with immunoSEQ multiplex PCR; TCRdb has only the in-frame clones, and not every one. Altogether 100,000 to 150,000 clones are present, 90% being singletons, with the ten largest covering 2% to 3%. Sequencing was carried out using blood. All receptors come from a man aged 35-49 years in good health. Both conserved end residues are part of each CDR3. The D gene is left open where the match is weak. Clone sizes are given selectively: once, few, many, or a class where the clone is expanded.

j_gene: TRBJ1-6; abundance: NA; d_gene: NA; v_gene: TRBV20-1; CDR3nt: TGCAGTGCTAGTTGGGGGAGGCACTCCTATAATTCACCCCTCCACTTT; CDR3aa: CSASWGRHSYNSPLHF
j_gene: TRBJ2-3; abundance: NA; d_gene: NA; v_gene: TRBV4-2; CDR3nt: TGTGCCAGCAGCCAAGAGCATCGGATCGCCGGGGAGACAGATACGCAGTATTTT; CDR3aa: CASSQEHRIAGETDTQYF
j_gene: TRBJ2-5; abundance: NA; d_gene: NA; v_gene: TRBV5-1; CDR3nt: TGCGCCAGCACACTCCGGAGGGGCGGGGAGACCCAGTACTTC; CDR3aa: CASTLRRGGETQYF
j_gene: TRBJ2-6; abundance: NA; d_gene: TRBD1; v_gene: TRBV5-8; CDR3nt: TGTGCCAGCAGCCTTGGGACAGTATCTTCAGCGTCTGGGGCCAACGTCCTGACTTTC; CDR3aa: CASSLGTVSSASGANVLTF
j_gene: TRBJ1-1; abundance: once; d_gene: NA; v_gene: TRBV28; CDR3nt: TGTGCCAGCAGTTTACCCAACACTGAAGCTTTCTTT; CDR3aa: CASSLPNTEAFF
j_gene: TRBJ1-6; abundance: NA; d_gene: NA; v_gene: TRBV6-5; CDR3nt: TGTGCCAGCAAGGTCAAGGGGATGAATTCACCCCTCCACTTT; CDR3aa: CASKVKGMNSPLHF
j_gene: TRBJ1-2; abundance: NA; d_gene: NA; v_gene: TRBV6-1; CDR3nt: TGTGCCAGCAGTGACAGCACTACTAACTATGGCTACACCTTC; CDR3aa: CASSDSTTNYGYTF
j_gene: TRBJ2-7; abundance: few; d_gene: TRBD1; v_gene: TRBV11-2; CDR3nt: TGTGCCAGCAGCTTAGGGTATATAGGACAGGGGGGGGACGAGCAGTACTTC; CDR3aa: CASSLGYIGQGGDEQYF
j_gene: TRBJ1-4; abundance: NA; d_gene: TRBD1; v_gene: TRBV18; CDR3nt: TGTGCCAGCTCACAAGGCACAGGGGGCTCAGAAAAACTGTTTTTT; CDR3aa: CASSQGTGGSEKLFF
j_gene: TRBJ2-3; abundance: once; d_gene: NA; v_gene: TRBV21-1; CDR3nt: TGTGCCAGCAGCAAAGCGAGGACAGGGGGCGCGCGGGGCACAGATACGCAGTATTTT; CDR3aa: CASSKARTGGARGTDTQYF
j_gene: TRBJ2-3; abundance: NA; d_gene: TRBD1; v_gene: TRBV7-9; CDR3nt: TGTGCCAGCAGTCGACTTACAGGGGCAGATACGCAGTATTTT; CDR3aa: CASSRLTGADTQYF
j_gene: TRBJ1-5; abundance: NA; d_gene: NA; v_gene: TRBV28; CDR3nt: TGTGCCAGCACCACTACCTCCGGGGTCAATCAGCCCCAGCATTTT; CDR3aa: CASTTTSGVNQPQHF
j_gene: TRBJ2-3; abundance: few; d_gene: NA; v_gene: TRBV29-1; CDR3nt: TGCAGCGTCCGATCTAGCGCTGGCACAGATACGCAGTATTTT; CDR3aa: CSVRSSAGTDTQYF
j_gene: TRBJ2-2; abundance: NA; d_gene: NA; v_gene: TRBV5-4; CDR3nt: TGTGCCAGCAGCCCTTCAAGGAACACCGGGGAGCTGTTTTTT; CDR3aa: CASSPSRNTGELFF
j_gene: TRBJ1-1; abundance: NA; d_gene: TRBD1; v_gene: TRBV29-1; CDR3nt: TGCAGCGTTGATGGCAGGGGGCAGGACACTGAAGCTTTCTTT; CDR3aa: CSVDGRGQDTEAFF
j_gene: TRBJ2-3; abundance: NA; d_gene: NA; v_gene: TRBV3-1/TRBV3-2; CDR3nt: TGTGCCAGCAGCCAGCTCGACAGGGATACGCAGTATTTT; CDR3aa: CASSQLDRDTQYF
j_gene: TRBJ2-7; abundance: NA; d_gene: NA; v_gene: TRBV5-1; CDR3nt: TGCGCCAGCAGCTTTCCGGACACCTACGAGCAGTACTTC; CDR3aa: CASSFPDTYEQYF
j_gene: TRBJ2-5; abundance: NA; d_gene: TRBD2; v_gene: TRBV9; CDR3nt: TGTGCCAGCAGCGTAGCTACCCTGACTAGCGGGGGGAGCCAAGAGACCCAGTACTTC; CDR3aa: CASSVATLTSGGSQETQYF
j_gene: TRBJ1-2; abundance: NA; d_gene: NA; v_gene: TRBV3-1/TRBV3-2; CDR3nt: TGTGCCAGCAGCCATGGTCCAAACTATGGCTACACCTTC; CDR3aa: CASSHGPNYGYTF
j_gene: TRBJ2-5; abundance: NA; d_gene: NA; v_gene: TRBV7-2; CDR3nt: TGTGCCAGCAGCTTAGCGGGGGCTATACAAGAGACCCAGTACTTC; CDR3aa: CASSLAGAIQETQYF
j_gene: TRBJ1-5; abundance: NA; d_gene: NA; v_gene: TRBV6-2/TRBV6-3; CDR3nt: TGTGCCAGCAGCTCCCAGGGAGATCAGCCCCAGCATTTT; CDR3aa: CASSSQGDQPQHF
j_gene: TRBJ2-3; abundance: NA; d_gene: NA; v_gene: TRBV7-2; CDR3nt: TGTGCCAGCAGCTCCGGAGGCACAGATACGCAGTATTTT; CDR3aa: CASSSGGTDTQYF
j_gene: TRBJ2-7; abundance: NA; d_gene: TRBD1; v_gene: TRBV24-1; CDR3nt: TGTGCCACCAGTGATTCGGGACAGGGGGCATACGAGCAGTACTTC; CDR3aa: CATSDSGQGAYEQYF
j_gene: TRBJ1-6; abundance: NA; d_gene: NA; v_gene: TRBV6-6; CDR3nt: TGTGCCGCGGGGCGCAGGGGAAAGAATTCACCCCTCCACTTT; CDR3aa: CAAGRRGKNSPLHF
j_gene: TRBJ2-7; abundance: few; d_gene: NA; v_gene: TRBV5-8; CDR3nt: TGTGCCAGCAGCTTAGTAGTGGGCGAGCAGTACTTC; CDR3aa: CASSLVVGEQYF
j_gene: TRBJ1-1; abundance: NA; d_gene: TRBD1; v_gene: TRBV6-6; CDR3nt: TGTGCCAGCACCAGAGACAGGGCCACTGAAGCTTTCTTT; CDR3aa: CASTRDRATEAFF
j_gene: TRBJ1-6; abundance: NA; d_gene: TRBD1; v_gene: TRBV11-2; CDR3nt: TGTGCCAGCAGCTTAGGGACAGGCATGCCCCTCCACTTT; CDR3aa: CASSLGTGMPLHF
j_gene: TRBJ2-3; abundance: NA; d_gene: TRBD2; v_gene: TRBV19; CDR3nt: TGTGCCAGTAGTTCCGTAGCGGGGAGCGCAGATACGCAGTATTTT; CDR3aa: CASSSVAGSADTQYF
j_gene: TRBJ1-2; abundance: NA; d_gene: NA; v_gene: TRBV5-1; CDR3nt: TGCGCCAGCAGCTCCGACGTAAACTATGGCTACACCTTC; CDR3aa: CASSSDVNYGYTF
j_gene: TRBJ1-6; abundance: NA; d_gene: TRBD1; v_gene: TRBV2; CDR3nt: TGTGCCAGCAGTAACCCGACAGGGAGTAATTCACCCCTCCACTTT; CDR3aa: CASSNPTGSNSPLHF
j_gene: TRBJ2-5; abundance: NA; d_gene: NA; v_gene: TRBV29-1; CDR3nt: TGCAGCGTTGAGGGCTCGTTCTGGGGGGGCCAACGGGAGACCCAGTACTTC; CDR3aa: CSVEGSFWGGQRETQYF